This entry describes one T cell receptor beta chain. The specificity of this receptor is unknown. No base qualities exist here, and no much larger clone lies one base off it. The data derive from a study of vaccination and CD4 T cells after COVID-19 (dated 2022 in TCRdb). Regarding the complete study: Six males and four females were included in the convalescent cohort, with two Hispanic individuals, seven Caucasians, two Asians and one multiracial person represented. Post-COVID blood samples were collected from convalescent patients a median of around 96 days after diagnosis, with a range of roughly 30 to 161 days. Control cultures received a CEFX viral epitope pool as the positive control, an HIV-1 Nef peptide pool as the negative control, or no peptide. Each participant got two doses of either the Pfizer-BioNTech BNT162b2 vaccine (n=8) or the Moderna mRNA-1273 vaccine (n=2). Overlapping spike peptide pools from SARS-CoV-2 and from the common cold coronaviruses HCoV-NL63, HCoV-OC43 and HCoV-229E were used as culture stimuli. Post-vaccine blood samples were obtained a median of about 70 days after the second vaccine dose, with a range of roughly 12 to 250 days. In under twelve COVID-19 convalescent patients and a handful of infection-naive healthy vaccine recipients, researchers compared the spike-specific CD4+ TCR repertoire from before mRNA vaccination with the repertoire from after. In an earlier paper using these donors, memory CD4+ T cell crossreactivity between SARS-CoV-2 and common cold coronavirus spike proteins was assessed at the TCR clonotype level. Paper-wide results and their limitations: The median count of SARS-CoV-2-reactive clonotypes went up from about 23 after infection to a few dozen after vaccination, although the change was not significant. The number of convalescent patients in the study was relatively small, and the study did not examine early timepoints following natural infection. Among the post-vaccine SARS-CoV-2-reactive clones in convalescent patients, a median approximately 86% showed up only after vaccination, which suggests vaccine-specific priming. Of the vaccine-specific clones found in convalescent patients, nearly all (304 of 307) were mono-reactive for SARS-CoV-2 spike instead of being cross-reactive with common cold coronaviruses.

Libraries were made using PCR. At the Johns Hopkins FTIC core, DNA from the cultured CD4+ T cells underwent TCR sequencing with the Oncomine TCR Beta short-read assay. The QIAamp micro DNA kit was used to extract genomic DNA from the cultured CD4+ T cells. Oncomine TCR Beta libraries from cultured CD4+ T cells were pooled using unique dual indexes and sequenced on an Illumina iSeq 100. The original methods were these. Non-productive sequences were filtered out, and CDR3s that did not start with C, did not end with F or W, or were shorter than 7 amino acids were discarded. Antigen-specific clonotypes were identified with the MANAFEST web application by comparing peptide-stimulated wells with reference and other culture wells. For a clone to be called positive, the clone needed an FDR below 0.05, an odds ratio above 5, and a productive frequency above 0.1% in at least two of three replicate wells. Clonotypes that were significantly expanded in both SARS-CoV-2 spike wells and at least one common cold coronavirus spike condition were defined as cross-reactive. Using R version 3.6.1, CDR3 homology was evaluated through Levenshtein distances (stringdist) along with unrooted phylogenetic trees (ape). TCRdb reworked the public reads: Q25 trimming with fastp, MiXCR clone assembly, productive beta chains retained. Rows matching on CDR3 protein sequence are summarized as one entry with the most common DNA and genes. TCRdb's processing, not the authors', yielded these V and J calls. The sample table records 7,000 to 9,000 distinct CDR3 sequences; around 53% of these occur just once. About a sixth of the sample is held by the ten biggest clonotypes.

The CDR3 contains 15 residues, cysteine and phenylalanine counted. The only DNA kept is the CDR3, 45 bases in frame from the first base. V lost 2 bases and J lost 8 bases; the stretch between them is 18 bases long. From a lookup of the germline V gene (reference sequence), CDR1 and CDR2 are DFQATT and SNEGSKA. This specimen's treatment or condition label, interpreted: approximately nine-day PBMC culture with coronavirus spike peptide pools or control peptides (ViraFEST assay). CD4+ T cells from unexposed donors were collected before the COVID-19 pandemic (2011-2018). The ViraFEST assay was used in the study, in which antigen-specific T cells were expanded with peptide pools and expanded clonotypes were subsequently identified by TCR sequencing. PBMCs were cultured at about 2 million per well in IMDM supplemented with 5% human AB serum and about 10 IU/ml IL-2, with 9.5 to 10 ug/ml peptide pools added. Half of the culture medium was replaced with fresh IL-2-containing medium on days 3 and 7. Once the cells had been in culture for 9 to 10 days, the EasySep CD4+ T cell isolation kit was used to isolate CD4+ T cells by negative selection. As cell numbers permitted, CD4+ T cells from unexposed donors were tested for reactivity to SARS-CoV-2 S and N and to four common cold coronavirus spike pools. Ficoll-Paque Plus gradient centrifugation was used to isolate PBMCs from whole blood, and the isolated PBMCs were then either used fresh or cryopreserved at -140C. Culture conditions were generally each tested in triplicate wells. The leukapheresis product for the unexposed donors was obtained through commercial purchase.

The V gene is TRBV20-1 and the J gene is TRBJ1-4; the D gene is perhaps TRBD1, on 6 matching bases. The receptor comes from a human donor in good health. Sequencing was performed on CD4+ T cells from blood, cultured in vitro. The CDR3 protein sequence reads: CSARMMGGGDEKLFF. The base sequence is TGCAGTGCTAGAATGATGGGGGGGGGCGACGAAAAACTGTTTTTT.